This T cell receptor beta chain was obtained from a study of T-cell memory formation after mild COVID-19. Study in general: Largely, the TCR clusters proved donor specific.

TCRdb reprocessed the 5' RACE reads with MiXCR, giving one entry per CDR3 protein. Found here are hundreds of thousands of distinct CDR3 sequences, 20% to 25% of them singletons; the top ten hold 21%. The V and J ends lost 3 bases and 0 bases respectively, with 6 bases between them. This CDR3 has 14 amino acids. General study results and limits: Clones that contracted from day 15 to 85 were balanced CD4/CD8, while later expanders leaned CD4+.

Worth noting for this clonotype: Antigen specificity is unknown.

The chain has TRBV12-3 or TRBV12-4 and TRBJ1-3; D is undetermined. The clonotype comes from a man aged 18 to 29 who had mild COVID-19 (a few samples of this study predate the infection). Cell type and time point are not known. Sequencing used PBMCs or a T cell subset sorted from them (not recorded which). The CDR3 DNA follows: TGTGCCAGCAGTTTTGTGGACTCTGGAAACACCATATATTTT. It is translated as CASSFVDSGNTIYF.